This paragraph covers one TCR beta chain sequence. Its antigen is still unknown. This sample was included in a study of cytomegalovirus exposure and HLA in healthy donors. Overall study context: A preliminary data release comprised around 85 million unique TCRs obtained from HLA-typed donors. Findings and limits, study-wide: Using the classifier, cytomegalovirus status was reportedly diagnosed with high specificity and sensitivity.

Germline values: CDR1 MGHDK, CDR2 SYGVNS. CDR3 size: 15 residues. The trim removed 7 bases at V and 4 bases at J, leaving 10 bases unmatched. The PCR ran on 60 Vbeta and 13 Jbeta primers. The authors' processing: An analysis performed later counted around 80 million unique TCR beta chains (approximately 10 million of them shared). Sequencing was performed with immunoSEQ multiplex PCR; in TCRdb, only in-frame clones are kept and a portion is missing. The V and J calls and the clone size are those of that table, but D and trimming were determined from the DNA. The table lists about 150,000 clones, roughly 66% of them singletons.

Sequencing was carried out using PBMCs. This TCR was recovered from an older woman in good health and CMV-seronegative. V usage is TRBV25-1 and J usage is TRBJ2-5, with 9 positions matching TRBD2. The CDR3 here is CASMSTSGVGETQYF. The CDR3 bases are TGTGCCAGCATGTCGACTAGCGGTGTCGGAGAGACCCAGTACTTC. Looking up the rest from reference TRBV25-1 and TRBJ2-5 gives the full variable domain: EADIYQTPRYLVIGTGKKITLECSQTMGHDKMYWYQQDPGMELHLIHYSYGVNSTEKGDLSSESTVSRIRTEHFPLTLESARPSHTSQYLCASMSTSGVGETQYFGPGTRLLVL.